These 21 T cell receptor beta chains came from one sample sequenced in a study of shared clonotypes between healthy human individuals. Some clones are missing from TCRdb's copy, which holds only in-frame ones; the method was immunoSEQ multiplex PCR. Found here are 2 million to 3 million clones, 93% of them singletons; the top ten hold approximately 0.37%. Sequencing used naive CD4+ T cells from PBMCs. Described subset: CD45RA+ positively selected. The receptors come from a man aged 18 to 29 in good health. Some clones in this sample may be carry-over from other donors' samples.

CDR3 protein: CSVDLAHSGNTIYF. CDR3 sequence (DNA): TGCAGCGTTGATCTGGCTCACTCTGGAAACACCATATATTTT. This chain connects TRBV29-1 to TRBJ1-3; D not certain. CDR1 and CDR2 (germline): SQVTM, ANQGSEA. Trimming removed 3 bases at V and 0 bases at J, with 9 bases between. This CDR3 contains 14 residues.

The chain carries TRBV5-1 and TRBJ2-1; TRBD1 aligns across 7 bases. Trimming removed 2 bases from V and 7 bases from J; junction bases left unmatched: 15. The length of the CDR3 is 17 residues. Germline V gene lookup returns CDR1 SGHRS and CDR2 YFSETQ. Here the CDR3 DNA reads TGCGCCAGCAGCTTTCAGACAGGGTCCGGATCCTCGAATGAGCAGTTCTTC. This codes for CASSFQTGSGSSNEQFF.

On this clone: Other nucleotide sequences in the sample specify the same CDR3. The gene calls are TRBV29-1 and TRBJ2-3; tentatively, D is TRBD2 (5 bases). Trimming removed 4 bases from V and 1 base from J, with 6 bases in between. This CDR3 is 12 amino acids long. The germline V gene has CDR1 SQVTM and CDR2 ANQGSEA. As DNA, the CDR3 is TGCAGCGTTGCAGCGGGCACAGATACGCAGTATTTT. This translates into CSVAAGTDTQYF.

CDR3 protein: CASSYDGPRYEQYF. The CDR3 coding sequence is TGTGCCAGCAGTTACGACGGCCCCCGATACGAGCAGTACTTC. The rearrangement joins TRBV6-5 to TRBJ2-7, with D uncertain. Germline lookup yields CDR1 MNHEY and CDR2 SVGAGI. Trimming removed 2 bases from V and 4 bases from J, with 12 bases in between. CDR3 length: 14 residues.

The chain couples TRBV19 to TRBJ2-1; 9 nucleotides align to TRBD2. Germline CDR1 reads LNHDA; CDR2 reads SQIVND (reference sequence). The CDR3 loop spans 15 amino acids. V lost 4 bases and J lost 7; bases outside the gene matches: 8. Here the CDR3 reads CASSRPSGIGNEQFF. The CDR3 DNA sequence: TGTGCCAGTAGTAGGCCTAGCGGGATAGGTAATGAGCAGTTCTTC.

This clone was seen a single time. This CDR3 reads CASSLVGGGPNEQFF. The CDR3 region has the DNA TGTGCCAGCAGCTTAGTAGGGGGAGGGCCTAATGAGCAGTTCTTC. The genes are TRBV7-9 and TRBJ2-1; D possibly corresponds to TRBD2 (7 bases). The CDR3 is 15 amino acids. CDR1 SEHNR and CDR2 FQNEAQ come from the germline V gene (reference sequence). V dropped 1 base and J dropped 7 bases, with 14 bases sitting between them. The full variable domain, in which reference TRBV7-9 and TRBJ2-1 provide the parts outside the CDR3, is DTGVSQNPRHKITKRGQNVTFRCDPISEHNRLYWYRQTLGQGPEFLTYFQNEAQLEKSRLLSDRFSAERPKGSFSTLEIQRTEQGDSAMYLCASSLVGGGPNEQFFGPGTRLTVL.

CDR3 residues: CASSSRLSVGEQFF. DNA of the CDR3: TGTGCCAGCAGCTCACGCCTTAGCGTCGGTGAGCAGTTCTTC. This chain links TRBV7-2 with TRBJ2-1, with TRBD2 as a possible D gene (5 bases). V lost 4 bases to trimming and J lost 9 bases, with 16 bases between them. The CDR3 has 14 residues. Germline V gene sequence: CDR1 SGHTA, CDR2 FQGNSA. The full variable domain, rest sourced from reference TRBV7-2 and TRBJ2-1, is GAGVSQSPSNKVTEKGKDVELRCDPISGHTALYWYRQSLGQGLEFLIYFQGNSAPDKSGLPSDRFSAERTGGSVSTLTIQRTQQEDSAVYLCASSSRLSVGEQFFGPGTRLTVL.

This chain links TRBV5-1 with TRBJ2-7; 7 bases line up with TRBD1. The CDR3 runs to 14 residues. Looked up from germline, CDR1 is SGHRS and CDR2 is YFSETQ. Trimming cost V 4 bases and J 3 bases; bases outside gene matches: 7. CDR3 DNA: TGCGCCAGCAGCCCGGGACAGAAGCGCTACGAGCAGTACTTC. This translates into CASSPGQKRYEQYF.

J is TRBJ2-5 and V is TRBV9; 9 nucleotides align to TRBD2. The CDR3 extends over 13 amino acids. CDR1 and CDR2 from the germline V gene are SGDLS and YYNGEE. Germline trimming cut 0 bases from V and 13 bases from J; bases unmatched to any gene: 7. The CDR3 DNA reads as TGTGCCAGCAGCGTAGAGGCTAGCGGGGTTCTGTACTTC. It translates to CASSVEASGVLYF. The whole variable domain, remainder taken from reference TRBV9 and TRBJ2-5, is DSGVTQTPKHLITATGQRVTLRCSPRSGDLSVYWYQQSLDQGLQFLIQYYNGEERAKGNILERFSAQQFPDLHSELNLSSLELGDSALYFCASSVEASGVLYFGPGTRLLVL.

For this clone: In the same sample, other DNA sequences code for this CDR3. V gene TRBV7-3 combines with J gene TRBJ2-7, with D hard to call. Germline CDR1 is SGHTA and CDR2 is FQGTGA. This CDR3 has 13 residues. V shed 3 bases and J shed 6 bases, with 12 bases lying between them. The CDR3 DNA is TGTGCCAGCAGCTTGTCGAGTTCGGGCGAGCAGTACTTC. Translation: CASSLSSSGEQYF.

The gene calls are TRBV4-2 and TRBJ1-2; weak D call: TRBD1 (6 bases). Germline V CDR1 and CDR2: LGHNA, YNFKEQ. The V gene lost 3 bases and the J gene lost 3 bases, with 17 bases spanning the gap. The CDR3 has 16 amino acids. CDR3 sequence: CASSQEQGPHYYGYTF. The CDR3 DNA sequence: TGTGCCAGCAGCCAGGAACAGGGTCCCCATTACTATGGCTACACCTTC.

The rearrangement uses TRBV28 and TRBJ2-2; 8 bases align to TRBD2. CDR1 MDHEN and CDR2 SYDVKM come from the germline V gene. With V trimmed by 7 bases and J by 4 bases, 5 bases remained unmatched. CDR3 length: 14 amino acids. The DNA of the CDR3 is TGTGCCAGCAAACCGGGGGGGAGCACCGGGGAGCTGTTTTTT. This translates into CASKPGGSTGELFF.

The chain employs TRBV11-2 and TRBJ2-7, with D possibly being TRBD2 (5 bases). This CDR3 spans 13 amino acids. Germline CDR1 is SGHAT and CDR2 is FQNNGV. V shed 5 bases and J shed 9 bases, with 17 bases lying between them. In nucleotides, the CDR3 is TGTGCCAGCAGCCGCCTTCTTAAGAGCGGGCAGTACTTC. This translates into CASSRLLKSGQYF.

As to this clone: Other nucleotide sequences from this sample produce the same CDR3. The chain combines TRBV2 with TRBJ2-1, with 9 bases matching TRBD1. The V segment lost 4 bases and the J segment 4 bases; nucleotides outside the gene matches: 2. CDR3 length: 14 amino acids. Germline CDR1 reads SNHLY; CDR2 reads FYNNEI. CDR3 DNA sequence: TGTGCCAGCAGTGGGGACAGGGCATACAATGAGCAGTTCTTC. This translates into CASSGDRAYNEQFF.

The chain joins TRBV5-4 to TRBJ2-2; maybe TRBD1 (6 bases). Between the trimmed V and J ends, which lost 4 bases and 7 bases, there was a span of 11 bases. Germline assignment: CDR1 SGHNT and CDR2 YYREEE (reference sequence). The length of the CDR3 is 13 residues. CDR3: CASSAGDNGELFF. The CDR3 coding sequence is TGTGCCAGCAGCGCCGGGGACAACGGGGAGCTGTTTTTT.

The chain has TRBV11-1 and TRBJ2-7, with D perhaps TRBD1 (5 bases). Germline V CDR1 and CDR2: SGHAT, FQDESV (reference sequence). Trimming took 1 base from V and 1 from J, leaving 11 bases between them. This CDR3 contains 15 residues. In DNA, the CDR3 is TGTGCCAGCAGCTTAGGGGCCAGGGCGTCCTACGAGCAGTACTTC. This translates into CASSLGARASYEQYF.

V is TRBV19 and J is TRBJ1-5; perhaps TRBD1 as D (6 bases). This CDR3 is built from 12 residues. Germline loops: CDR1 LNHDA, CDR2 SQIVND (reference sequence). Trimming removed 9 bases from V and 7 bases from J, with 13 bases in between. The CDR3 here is CARNRDRQPQHF. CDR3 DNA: TGTGCCAGAAACAGGGACCGCCAGCCCCAGCATTTT. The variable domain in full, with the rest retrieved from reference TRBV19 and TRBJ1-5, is DGGITQSPKYLFRKEGQNVTLSCEQNLNHDAMYWYRQDPGQGLRLIYYSQIVNDFQKGDIAEGYSVSREKKESFPLTVTSAQKNPTAFYLCARNRDRQPQHFGDGTRLSIL.

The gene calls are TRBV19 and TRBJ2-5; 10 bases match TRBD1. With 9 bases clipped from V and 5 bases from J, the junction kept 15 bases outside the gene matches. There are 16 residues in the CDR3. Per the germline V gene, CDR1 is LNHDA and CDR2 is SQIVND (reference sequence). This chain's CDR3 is CASSMTTGTGVETQYF. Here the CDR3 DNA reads TGTGCCAGCAGCATGACTACCGGGACAGGGGTGGAGACCCAGTACTTC.

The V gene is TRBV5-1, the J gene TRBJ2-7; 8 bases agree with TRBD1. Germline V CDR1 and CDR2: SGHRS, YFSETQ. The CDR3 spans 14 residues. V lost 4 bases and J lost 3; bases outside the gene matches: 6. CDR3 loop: CASSPTGDLYEQYF. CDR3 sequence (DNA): TGCGCCAGCAGCCCGACAGGGGACCTCTACGAGCAGTACTTC.

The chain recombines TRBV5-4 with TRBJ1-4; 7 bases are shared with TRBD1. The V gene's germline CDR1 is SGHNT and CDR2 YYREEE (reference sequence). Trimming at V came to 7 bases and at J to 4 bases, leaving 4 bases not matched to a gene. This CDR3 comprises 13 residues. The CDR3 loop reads CASHDRVNEKLFF. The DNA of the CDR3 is TGTGCCAGCCATGACAGGGTTAATGAAAAACTGTTTTTT.

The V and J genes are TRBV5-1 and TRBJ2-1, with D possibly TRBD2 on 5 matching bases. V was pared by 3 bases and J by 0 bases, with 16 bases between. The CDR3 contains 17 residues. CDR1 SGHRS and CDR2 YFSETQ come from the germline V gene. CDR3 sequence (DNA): TGCGCCAGCAGCTCGAGGTCCGGGGTTAGCTCCTACAATGAGCAGTTCTTC. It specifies CASSSRSGVSSYNEQFF.